This T cell receptor beta chain was obtained from a study of breast tumors, draining lymph nodes, adjacent tissues. Findings and caveats of the study: Most tumor T cells seemingly derive from lymph node, then expand in tumor. Tumor and nontumor repertoires were significantly more similar in luminal-like than in basal-like breast cancer. Data only fit, rather than demonstrated, lymph node origin of most tumor T cells. Tumors had less TCR diversity than lymph nodes, more than nontumor tissue.

The germline V and J ends were trimmed by 4 bases and 4 bases, with 13 bases remaining between them. This CDR3 contains 14 residues. Germline V gene sequence: CDR1 SEHNR, CDR2 FQNEAQ (reference sequence). One entry per CDR3 protein results from TCRdb running MiXCR on the multiplex PCR reads. The sample has 150,000 to 200,000 distinct CDR3 sequences; 30% to 40% are singletons. This clonotype was picked up many times. What it binds is unknown. Breast cancer patients provided tissue from their axillary draining lymph nodes. This clonotype was obtained from a female donor with breast cancer. Some clones in this sample may be carry-over from other donors' samples. V is TRBV7-9 and J is TRBJ1-2, with D possibly being TRBD1 (6 bases). Sequencing was performed on axillary lymph node tissue. For the CDR3, the DNA is TGTGCCAGCAGCTCTCAGGGGAAGGGCTATGGCTACACCTTC. Protein sequence: CASSSQGKGYGYTF.